The 10 T cell receptor beta chains below come from one sample, sequenced in a study of monozygotic twins with inflammatory bowel disease. After re-calling the 5' RACE reads, TCRdb lists one entry per CDR3 protein, DNA absent. Its table records 350,000 to 400,000 distinct CDR3 sequences. Sequences were obtained from blood. The receptor source for this set is a human donor with ulcerative colitis or Crohn's disease, or a healthy co-twin of an affected twin (not recorded which).

This chain joins TRBV19 and TRBJ2-7; the TRBD1 assignment by TCRdb is unverifiable without DNA. The CDR3 contains 15 residues. Germline loops: CDR1 LNHDA, CDR2 SQIVND (reference sequence). CDR3 in amino acids: CASSMKGQDYYEQYF.

The chain couples TRBV20-1 to TRBJ2-3; TCRdb outputs TRBD1, but without DNA this stays unchecked. The CDR3 length is 12 residues. Germline V gene sequence: CDR1 DFQATT, CDR2 SNEGSKA (reference sequence). This CDR3 reads CSAGTGGNTQYF.

The V call is TRBV7-3, the J call TRBJ1-6; the D call from TCRdb, TRBD1, cannot be confirmed without DNA. Per germline, CDR1 SGHTA and CDR2 FQGTGA. The CDR3 is made up of 16 amino acids. The CDR3 here is CASSLTGQGNHSPLHF. Complete variable domain (other parts from reference TRBV7-3 and TRBJ1-6): GAGVSQTPSNKVTEKGKYVELRCDPISGHTALYWYRQSLGQGPEFLIYFQGTGAADDSGLPNDRFFAVRPEGSVSTLKIQRTERGDSAVYLCASSLTGQGNHSPLHFGNGTRLTVT.

The V and J genes are TRBV18 and TRBJ2-2; TCRdb designates TRBD2, a call that cannot be tested without DNA. Germline CDR1 and CDR2: KGHSH and LQKENI. The CDR3 has 12 residues. CDR3 region: CASSERAGELFF.

The genes are TRBV20-1 and TRBJ2-7; with no DNA, the TCRdb D assignment of TRBD1 cannot be verified. Germline assignment: CDR1 DFQATT and CDR2 SNEGSKA (reference sequence). The CDR3 is 16 residues long. The CDR3 region is CSAREGVGPKLYEQYF.

This chain connects TRBV20-1 to TRBJ1-6. The CDR3 is 15 residues long. CDR1 is DFQATT, CDR2 SNEGSKA, per germline (reference sequence). CDR3 in amino acids: CSAREGKYSNSPLHF.

The CDR3 is CASNIIRAGELFF. J is TRBJ2-2 and V is TRBV7-2; TCRdb indicates TRBD1, and absent DNA this call remains unverified. The length of the CDR3 is 13 residues. The germline V gene has CDR1 SGHTA and CDR2 FQGNSA.

This chain joins TRBV20-1 and TRBJ1-1; TCRdb's assignment of TRBD1 cannot be checked, as there is no DNA. Germline V gene sequence: CDR1 DFQATT, CDR2 SNEGSKA (reference sequence). The CDR3 covers 14 residues. CDR3 in amino acids: CSARDRVVYTEAFF.

The rearrangement links TRBV4-2 to TRBJ2-7; the D gene TCRdb calls, TRBD1, cannot be checked with no DNA. Germline V gene sequence: CDR1 LGHNA, CDR2 YNFKEQ. This CDR3 has 16 amino acids. CDR3 residues: CASSQFIGTGGYEQYF.

V and J are TRBV5-1 and TRBJ1-1. From germline, CDR1 is SGHRS and CDR2 YFSETQ. This CDR3 has 17 residues. The chain's CDR3 is CASSHTLAPGERTEAFF.